The clone carrying this T cell receptor beta chain was counted a few times. Original data processing: Reference gene primer amplification in the assay estimated nucleated cell counts. Sequencing used immunoSEQ multiplex PCR; TCRdb keeps in-frame clones, though not all of them. V, J and clone size reflect that table, while D and trimming were determined from the DNA. Among 85,000 to 110,000 clones, around nine tenths were seen once, and the ten largest hold 17%. Germline V lookup: CDR1 SGHRS, CDR2 YFSETQ. CDR3 length equals 16 residues. Trimming shortened V by 0 bases and J by 2 bases, and 9 bases separated the two germline ends. This sample stems from a study of blood T cell repertoires in COVID-19. Turning to the study itself: Both acute and convalescent COVID-19 samples were obtained from the United States, Italy and Spain. PBMCs, B-cell-depleted T cells, or T cells were the source of the cDNA or gDNA that made up the material.

Sequencing was carried out using peripheral blood. The TCR comes from a woman older than 75 in a cohort sampled during active COVID-19. The chain is built from TRBV5-1 and TRBJ2-6; D is unresolved. The DNA for the CDR3 is TGCGCCAGCAGCTTGGCGGTCTCCACTGGGGCCAACGTCCTGACTTTC. This translates into CASSLAVSTGANVLTF.